The 21 T cell receptor beta chains given below trace back to one sample, sequenced in a study of Ad26.COV2.S vaccination and SARS-CoV-2 variants. Treatment: some 20 received Ad26.COV2.S at low or high dose, single or two shots; about 5 received placebo; per-sample allocation not given. Vaccine and placebo recipients were sampled on day 63 after the first injection. Libraries were prepared by immunoSEQ multiplex PCR; TCRdb keeps only in-frame clonotypes and omits some of them. The sample includes roughly 380,000 clones, approximately 90% of them seen just once. The source material was peripheral blood, sampled in a trial of Ad26.COV2.S vaccine versus placebo. These receptors were taken from a person aged 18-65 years who received the Ad26.COV2.S COVID-19 vaccine or a placebo.

The chain joins TRBV5-4 to TRBJ2-7; 8 nucleotides align to TRBD2. This CDR3 region has 15 residues. The ends lost 4 bases at V and 2 bases at J; junction bases unmatched: 8. Germline loops: CDR1 SGHNT, CDR2 YYREEE (reference sequence). CDR3 sequence (DNA): TGTGCCAGCAGCCGGGACGGACTAGCCACCTACGAGCAGTACTTC. Translation gives CASSRDGLATYEQYF.

The genes are TRBV3-1 (or the pseudogene TRBV3-2) and TRBJ1-2; no firm D call. With 4 bases removed from V and 9 bases from J, the gap between germline ends came to 15 bases. This CDR3 spans 13 amino acids. Per germline, CDR1 LGHDT and CDR2 YNNKEL (reference sequence). The CDR3 DNA reads as TGTGCCAGCAGCCCGCGGTCGATCTCTCGCTACACCTTC. Its protein product is CASSPRSISRYTF.

J is TRBJ2-1 and V is TRBV11-2; D unclear. The CDR3 totals 15 residues. Trimming stripped 1 base from V and 0 bases from J, with 7 bases between. The germline V gene has CDR1 SGHAT and CDR2 FQNNGV. This CDR3 is CASSLGISSYNEQFF. For the CDR3, the DNA is TGTGCCAGCAGCTTAGGCATAAGCTCCTACAATGAGCAGTTCTTC.

The DNA of the CDR3 is TGTGCCAGCAGCCAAGATCGCGGGACTCCTCCGGGCGAGCAGTACTTC. It encodes CASSQDRGTPPGEQYF. The chain carries TRBV3-1 (or the pseudogene TRBV3-2) and TRBJ2-7; perhaps TRBD2 as D (6 bases). Germline assignment: CDR1 LGHDT and CDR2 YNNKEL (reference sequence). This CDR3 is 16 amino acids long. Trimming stripped 0 bases from V and 6 bases from J, with 18 bases between.

The chain links TRBV28 to TRBJ1-4; D gene uncertain. Trimming took off 5 bases at V and 0 bases at J, with 7 bases between the two ends. From germline, CDR1 is MDHEN and CDR2 SYDVKM. This CDR3 is 14 amino acids long. The CDR3 nucleotides are TGTGCCAGCAGTCAACCTGCAACTAATGAAAAACTGTTTTTT. Its translation is CASSQPATNEKLFF. Variable domain in full (rest from reference TRBV28 and TRBJ1-4): DVKVTQSSRYLVKRTGEKVFLECVQDMDHENMFWYRQDPGLGLRLIYFSYDVKMKEKGDIPEGYSVSREKKERFSLILESASTNQTSMYLCASSQPATNEKLFFGSGTQLSVL.

The V gene is TRBV9, the J gene TRBJ2-1, with D hard to call. The CDR3 length is 16 residues. Trimming shortened V by 3 bases and J by 7 bases, and 20 bases separated the two germline ends. Germline values: CDR1 SGDLS, CDR2 YYNGEE. The CDR3 protein is CASSDVRTSLMNEQFF. The CDR3 nucleotides read TGTGCCAGCAGCGACGTACGGACGTCCTTGATGAATGAGCAGTTCTTC.

The V gene is TRBV6-5, the J gene TRBJ2-7, with 7 positions matching TRBD1. Germline CDR1 MNHEY, CDR2 SVGAGI. V shed 8 bases and J 2 bases; nucleotides not matched to a gene: 3. The CDR3 is 12 residues long. The CDR3 protein is CASETGTYEQYF. The CDR3 DNA reads TGTGCCAGCGAGACAGGGACCTACGAGCAGTACTTC.

Of note for this clone: The identical CDR3 is also encoded by other nucleotide sequences in the sample. The chain combines TRBV4-1 with TRBJ1-5; 8 bases are a match to TRBD1. The CDR3 runs 14 residues. Germline V gene sequence: CDR1 MGHRA, CDR2 YSYEKL. V lost 4 bases and J lost 6; bases outside the gene matches: 5. In nucleotides, the CDR3 is TGCGCCAGCAGCCTAGGGACAGGAGTTCAGCCCCAGCATTTT. Its protein is CASSLGTGVQPQHF.

J is TRBJ2-4 and V is TRBV2; possible D gene TRBD1, 5 bases. V shed 6 bases and J shed 0 bases, with 12 bases lying between them. The CDR3 sequence is 15 residues long. Germline loops: CDR1 SNHLY, CDR2 FYNNEI. The CDR3 here is CASRPSDTAKNIQYF. CDR3 bases: TGTGCCAGCAGGCCGTCGGACACAGCCAAAAACATTCAGTACTTC.

The V and J genes are TRBV28 and TRBJ2-7; D possibly uses TRBD1 or TRBD2 (5 bases each). Germline CDR1 MDHEN, CDR2 SYDVKM. V dropped 4 bases and J dropped 1 base, with 11 bases sitting between them. The CDR3 consists of 14 residues. The CDR3 sequence: CASSSGRRSYEQYF. DNA of the CDR3: TGTGCCAGCAGTTCGGGACGGCGATCCTACGAGCAGTACTTC.

The gene calls are TRBV5-4 and TRBJ2-3; 8 bases are shared with TRBD2. The CDR3 runs to 18 residues. Trimming took 4 bases from V and 1 from J; bases not matched to a gene: 14. Germline CDR1 and CDR2: SGHNT and YYREEE (reference sequence). In DNA, the CDR3 is TGTGCCAGCAGCCGGGGGGGGAGCGCTCCGGCCGGCACAGATACGCAGTATTTT. Translated, it gives CASSRGGSAPAGTDTQYF.

The chain carries TRBV5-6 and TRBJ2-7; D unclear. V lost 6 bases and J lost 0, with 19 bases in between. Germline CDR1 SGHDT, CDR2 YYEEEE. The CDR3 extends over 16 amino acids. In DNA, the CDR3 is TGTGCCAGCACCCAGAATTTGGGTCGGATCTCCTACGAGCAGTACTTC. The encoded protein is CASTQNLGRISYEQYF.

This chain uses TRBV2 with TRBJ2-2; the match to TRBD2 covers 11 bases. CDR1 is SNHLY and CDR2 is FYNNEI in the germline V gene. This CDR3 has 19 amino acids. Trimming took 6 bases from V and 1 from J; bases not matched to a gene: 13. The CDR3 nucleotides read TGTGCCAGCAGCCTTAGAAGTGTCGGGACTAGCGGGAACACCGGGGAGCTGTTTTTT. Translating it yields CASSLRSVGTSGNTGELFF.

For this clone: At the DNA level, this CDR3 is encoded by other sequences in the same sample as well. CDR3 region: CASSLSGGQETQYF. CDR3 in DNA: TGTGCCAGCAGCTTATCCGGGGGGCAAGAGACCCAGTACTTC. This rearrangement joins TRBV7-3 to TRBJ2-5; 7 nucleotides align to TRBD2. After removal of 2 bases from V and 2 bases from J, the junction contained 2 bases not matched to a gene. Germline values: CDR1 SGHTA, CDR2 FQGTGA. The CDR3 runs to 14 residues.

The chain couples TRBV4-3 to TRBJ2-1; perhaps D is TRBD1 or TRBD2 (6 bases each). CDR3 length equals 16 residues. Trimming left V 4 bases short and J 2 bases short, with 15 bases between. Germline V gives CDR1 LGHNA, CDR2 YSLEER. CDR3 residues: CASSPSGGITYNEQFF. The CDR3 coding sequence is TGCGCCAGCAGCCCGTCCGGGGGCATTACCTACAATGAGCAGTTCTTC.

J is TRBJ2-7 and V is TRBV19; TRBD1 aligns across 7 bases. Germline assignment: CDR1 LNHDA and CDR2 SQIVND (reference sequence). With V trimmed by 4 bases and J by 3 bases, 3 bases remained unmatched. The CDR3 is 13 amino acids. CDR3: CASSTSGGYEQYF. The CDR3 DNA follows: TGTGCCAGTAGTACCTCAGGGGGCTACGAGCAGTACTTC.

V gene TRBV6-2 or TRBV6-3 combines with J gene TRBJ2-7, with a possible D match to TRBD2 (5 bases). The CDR3 spans 17 residues. Trimming took off 2 bases at V and 4 bases at J, with 21 bases between the two ends. Germline CDR1 is MNHEY and CDR2 is SVGEGT. As DNA, the CDR3 is TGTGCCAGCAGTTACCCGCTCGGGGTGCTTGAAGCGTACGAGCAGTACTTC. This gives the protein CASSYPLGVLEAYEQYF.

The chain joins TRBV28 to TRBJ2-3; D may correspond to TRBD1 or TRBD2 (6 bases each). CDR1 MDHEN and CDR2 SYDVKM come from the germline V gene. The V gene lost 5 bases and the J gene lost 6 bases, with 18 bases spanning the gap. CDR3 size: 15 residues. The CDR3 DNA reads TGTGCCAGCAGTCGATGGGGGGCGCGGGGTGATACGCAGTATTTT. Translation: CASSRWGARGDTQYF.

The rearrangement uses TRBV5-6 and TRBJ1-6; D unclear. V was clipped by 4 bases and J by 1 base, with 15 bases between them. In germline, CDR1 is SGHDT, CDR2 YYEEEE. The CDR3 is made up of 17 amino acids. CDR3 bases: TGTGCCAGCAGCGGAGGCCCCGGATTTTCCTATAATTCACCCCTCCACTTT. Protein sequence: CASSGGPGFSYNSPLHF. Complete variable domain (other parts from reference TRBV5-6 and TRBJ1-6): DAGVTQSPTHLIKTRGQQVTLRCSPKSGHDTVSWYQQALGQGPQFIFQYYEEEERQRGNFPDRFSGHQFPNYSSELNVNALLLGDSALYLCASSGGPGFSYNSPLHFGNGTRLTVT.

This clone was found once. The chain combines TRBV11-2 with TRBJ2-7; TRBD1 agrees at 10 bases. Germline-derived CDR1 and CDR2 are SGHAT and FQNNGV. The CDR3 spans 13 residues. V lost 6 bases to trimming and J lost 6 bases; unmatched junction nucleotides: 5. This CDR3 reads CASRGGTGVEQYF. In DNA form, the CDR3 reads TGTGCCAGCAGGGGGGGGACAGGGGTCGAGCAGTACTTC.

The chain links TRBV6-2 or TRBV6-3 to TRBJ2-7; a weak D match, TRBD1 (6 bases). Germline CDR1 is MNHEY and CDR2 is SVGEGT. With 6 bases removed from V and 2 bases from J, the gap between germline ends came to 11 bases. This CDR3 has 13 amino acids. The CDR3 sequence is CASSPRGPYEQYF. CDR3 nucleotide sequence: TGTGCCAGCAGCCCCAGGGGCCCCTACGAGCAGTACTTC.